This T cell receptor (beta chain) comes out of a study of response to subunit inactivated influenza vaccine. TCRdb used MiXCR to reprocess the RT-PCR reads, holding one entry per CDR3 protein. This sample carries 500,000 to 600,000 distinct CDR3 sequences, 10% to 15% of them seen once, and the ten largest clones take about 12%. The clonotype comes from a man between 50 and 59 years old who received an inactivated influenza vaccine. The starting material was PBMCs from blood, obtained 45 days after vaccination.

This CDR3 reads CAISEADRYGYTF. CDR3 sequence (DNA): TGTGCCATCAGTGAGGCGGACAGATATGGCTACACCTTC. The rearrangement links TRBV10-3 to TRBJ1-2; TRBD1 is a possible D gene (6 bases). Germline values: CDR1 ENHRY, CDR2 SYGVKD. There are 13 residues in the CDR3. Trimming took 2 bases from V and 5 from J, leaving 9 bases between them.